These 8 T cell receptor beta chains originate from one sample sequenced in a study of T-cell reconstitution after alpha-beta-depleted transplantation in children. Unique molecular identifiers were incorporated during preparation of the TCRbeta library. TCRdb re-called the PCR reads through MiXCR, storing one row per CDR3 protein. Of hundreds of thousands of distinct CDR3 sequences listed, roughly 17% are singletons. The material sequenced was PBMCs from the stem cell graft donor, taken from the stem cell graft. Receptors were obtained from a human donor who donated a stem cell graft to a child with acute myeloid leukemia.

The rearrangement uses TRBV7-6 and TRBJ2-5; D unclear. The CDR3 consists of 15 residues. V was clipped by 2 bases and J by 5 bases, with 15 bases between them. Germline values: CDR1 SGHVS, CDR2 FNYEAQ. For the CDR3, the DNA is TGTGCCAGCAGCTTACAAGGAGCGAGAGTGGAGACCCAGTACTTC. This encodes CASSLQGARVETQYF.

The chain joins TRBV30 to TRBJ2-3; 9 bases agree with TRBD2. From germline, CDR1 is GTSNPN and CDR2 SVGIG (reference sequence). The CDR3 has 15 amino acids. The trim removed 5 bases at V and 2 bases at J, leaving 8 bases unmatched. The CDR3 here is CAWERRGGLTDTQYF. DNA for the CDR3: TGTGCCTGGGAGAGGCGGGGGGGACTCACAGATACGCAGTATTTT.

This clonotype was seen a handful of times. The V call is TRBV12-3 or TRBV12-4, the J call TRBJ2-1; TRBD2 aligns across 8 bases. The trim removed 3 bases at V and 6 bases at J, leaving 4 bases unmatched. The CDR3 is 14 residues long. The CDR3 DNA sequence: TGTGCCAGCAGTTTCGGGGGGGCCTCCAATGAGCAGTTCTTC. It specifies CASSFGGASNEQFF.

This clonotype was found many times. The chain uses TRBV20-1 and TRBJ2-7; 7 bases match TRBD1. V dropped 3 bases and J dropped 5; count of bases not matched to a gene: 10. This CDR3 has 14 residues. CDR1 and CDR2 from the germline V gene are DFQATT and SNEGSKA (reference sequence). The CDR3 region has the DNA TGCAGTGCTAGTGATACAGGGGCTGCACACGAGCAGTACTTC. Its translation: CSASDTGAAHEQYF.

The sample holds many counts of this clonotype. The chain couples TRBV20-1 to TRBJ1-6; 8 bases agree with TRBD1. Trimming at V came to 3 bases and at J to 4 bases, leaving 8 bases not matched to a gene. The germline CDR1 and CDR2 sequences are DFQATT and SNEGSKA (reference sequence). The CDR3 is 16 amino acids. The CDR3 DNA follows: TGCAGTGCTAGGGGACAGGCCTTTTTATATAATTCACCCCTCCACTTT. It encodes CSARGQAFLYNSPLHF.

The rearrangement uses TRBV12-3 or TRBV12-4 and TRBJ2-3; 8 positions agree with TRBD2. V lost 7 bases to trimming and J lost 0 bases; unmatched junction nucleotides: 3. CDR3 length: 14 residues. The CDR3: CASTKRGSTDTQYF. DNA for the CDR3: TGTGCCAGCACGAAGCGGGGGAGCACAGATACGCAGTATTTT.

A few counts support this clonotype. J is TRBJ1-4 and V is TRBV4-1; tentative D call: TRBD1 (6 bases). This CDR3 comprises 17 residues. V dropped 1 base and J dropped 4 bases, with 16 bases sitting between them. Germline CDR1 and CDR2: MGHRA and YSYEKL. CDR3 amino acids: CASSQGLPGTHNEKLFF. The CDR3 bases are TGCGCCAGCAGCCAAGGATTACCGGGGACACATAATGAAAAACTGTTTTTT.

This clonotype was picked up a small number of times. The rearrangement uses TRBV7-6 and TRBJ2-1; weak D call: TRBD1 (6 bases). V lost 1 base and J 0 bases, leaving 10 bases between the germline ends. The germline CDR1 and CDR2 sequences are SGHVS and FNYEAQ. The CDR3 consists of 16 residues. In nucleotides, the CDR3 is TGTGCCAGCAGCTTAGAAGACAGGAGCTCCTACAATGAGCAGTTCTTC. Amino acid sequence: CASSLEDRSSYNEQFF.